The 2 T cell receptor beta chains below were found in one sample sequenced in a study of T cells in Graves' hyperthyroidism and ophthalmopathy. Authors of the study amplified TCR beta CDR3 regions from RNA transcripts. First-round RT-PCR of the TCR CDR3 relied on the HTBI primer set. MiXCR, run by TCRdb on the multiplex PCR reads, gives a single entry per CDR3 protein. The sample records more than 500,000 distinct CDR3 sequences, about 15% being singletons. The sequenced material came from blood. These TCRs come from a woman aged 40 to 55 with Graves' hyperthyroidism.

The chain carries TRBV19 and TRBJ2-6; the match to TRBD1 covers 7 bases. V trimming: 4 bases; J trimming: 4 bases; junction bases outside the gene matches: 4. The V gene's germline CDR1 is LNHDA and CDR2 SQIVND (reference sequence). This CDR3 contains 15 residues. The CDR3 nucleotides are TGTGCCAGTAGTAAGACAGGGTACGGGGCCAACGTCCTGACTTTC. The encoded protein is CASSKTGYGANVLTF.

There are a few counts of this clonotype. V is TRBV29-1 and J is TRBJ1-2, with D hard to call. V lost 4 bases, J lost 1 base, and 4 bases lay in between. There are 11 residues in the CDR3. Germline CDR1 is SQVTM and CDR2 is ANQGSEA. CDR3 sequence: CSVVLNYGYTF. DNA of the CDR3: TGCAGCGTTGTCCTTAACTATGGCTACACCTTC.